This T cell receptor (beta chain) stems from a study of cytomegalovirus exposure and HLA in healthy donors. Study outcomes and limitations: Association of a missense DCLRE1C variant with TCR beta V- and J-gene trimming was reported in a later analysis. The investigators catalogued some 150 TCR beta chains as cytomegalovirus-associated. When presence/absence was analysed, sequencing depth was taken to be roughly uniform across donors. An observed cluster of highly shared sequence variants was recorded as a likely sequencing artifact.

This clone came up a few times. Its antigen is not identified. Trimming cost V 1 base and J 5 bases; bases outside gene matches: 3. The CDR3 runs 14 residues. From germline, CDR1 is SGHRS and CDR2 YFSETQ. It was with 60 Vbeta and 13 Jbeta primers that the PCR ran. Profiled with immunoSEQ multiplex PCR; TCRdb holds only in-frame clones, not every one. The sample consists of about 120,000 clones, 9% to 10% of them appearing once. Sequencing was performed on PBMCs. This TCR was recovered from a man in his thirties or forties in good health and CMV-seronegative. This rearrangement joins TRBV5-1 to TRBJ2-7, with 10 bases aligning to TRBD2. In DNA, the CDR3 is TGCGCCAGCAGCTTGCCTAGCGGGGGTAACGAGCAGTACTTC. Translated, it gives CASSLPSGGNEQYF.